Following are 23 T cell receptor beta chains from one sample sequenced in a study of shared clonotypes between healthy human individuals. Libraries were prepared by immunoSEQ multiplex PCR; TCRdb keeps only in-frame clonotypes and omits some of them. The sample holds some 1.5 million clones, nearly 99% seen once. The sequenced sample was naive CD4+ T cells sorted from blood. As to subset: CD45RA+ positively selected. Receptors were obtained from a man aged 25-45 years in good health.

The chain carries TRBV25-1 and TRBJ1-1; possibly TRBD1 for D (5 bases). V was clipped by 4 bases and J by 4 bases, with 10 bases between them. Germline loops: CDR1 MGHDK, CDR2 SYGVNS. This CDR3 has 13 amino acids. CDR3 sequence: CASSVRGTTEAFF. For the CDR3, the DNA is TGTGCCAGCAGTGTTAGAGGGACCACTGAAGCTTTCTTT.

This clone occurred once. CDR3 nucleotide sequence: TGTGCCAGCAGCCTGAGAAAGACGAACACTGAAGCTTTCTTT. Protein: CASSLRKTNTEAFF. The J gene is TRBJ1-1, the V gene TRBV7-9; D unresolved. From germline, CDR1 is SEHNR and CDR2 FQNEAQ (reference sequence). The length of the CDR3 is 14 residues. V shed 5 bases and J shed 1 base, with 11 bases lying between them.

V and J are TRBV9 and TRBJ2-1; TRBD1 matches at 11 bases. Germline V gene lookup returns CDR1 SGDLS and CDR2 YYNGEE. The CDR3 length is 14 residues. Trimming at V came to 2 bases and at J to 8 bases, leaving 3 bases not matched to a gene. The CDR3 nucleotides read TGTGCCAGCAGCGTCCGGACAGGGGGCGATGAGCAGTTCTTC. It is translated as CASSVRTGGDEQFF.

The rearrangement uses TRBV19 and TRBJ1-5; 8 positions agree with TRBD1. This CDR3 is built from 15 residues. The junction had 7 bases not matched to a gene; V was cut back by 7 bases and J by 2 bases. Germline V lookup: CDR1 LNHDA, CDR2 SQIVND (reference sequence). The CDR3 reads CASKRQGIGNQPQHF. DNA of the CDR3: TGTGCCAGTAAACGACAGGGGATTGGCAATCAGCCCCAGCATTTT.

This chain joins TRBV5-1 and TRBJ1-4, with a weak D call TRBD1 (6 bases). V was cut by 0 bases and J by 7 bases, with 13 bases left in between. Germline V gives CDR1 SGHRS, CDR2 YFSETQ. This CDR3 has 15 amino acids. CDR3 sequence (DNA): TGCGCCAGCAGCTTGGGGACAGCCGGGTCTGAAAAACTGTTTTTT. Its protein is CASSLGTAGSEKLFF.

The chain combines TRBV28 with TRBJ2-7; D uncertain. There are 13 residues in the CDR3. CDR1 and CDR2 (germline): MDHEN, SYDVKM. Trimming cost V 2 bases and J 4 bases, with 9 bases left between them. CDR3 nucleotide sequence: TGTGCCAGCAGTTTAGGCAGGAGATACGAGCAGTACTTC. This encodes CASSLGRRYEQYF.

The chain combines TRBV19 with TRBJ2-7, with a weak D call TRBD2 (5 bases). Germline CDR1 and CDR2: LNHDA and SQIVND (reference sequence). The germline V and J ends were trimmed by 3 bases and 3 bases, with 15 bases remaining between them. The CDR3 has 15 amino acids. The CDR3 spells CASSIGLAENYEQYF. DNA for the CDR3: TGTGCCAGTAGTATTGGGCTAGCCGAGAACTACGAGCAGTACTTC.

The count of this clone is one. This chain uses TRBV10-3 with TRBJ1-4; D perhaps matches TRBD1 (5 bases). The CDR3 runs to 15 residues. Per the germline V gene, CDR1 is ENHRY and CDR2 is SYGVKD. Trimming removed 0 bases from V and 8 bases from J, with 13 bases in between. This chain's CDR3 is CAISESVGRGEKLFF. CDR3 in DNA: TGTGCCATCAGTGAGTCGGTGGGACGTGGAGAAAAACTGTTTTTT.

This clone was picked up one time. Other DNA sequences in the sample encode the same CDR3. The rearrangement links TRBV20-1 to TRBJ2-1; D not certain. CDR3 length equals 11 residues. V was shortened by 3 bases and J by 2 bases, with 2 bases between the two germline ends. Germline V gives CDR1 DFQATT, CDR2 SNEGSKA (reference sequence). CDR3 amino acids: CSARAYNEQFF. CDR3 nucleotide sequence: TGCAGTGCTAGGGCCTACAATGAGCAGTTCTTC.

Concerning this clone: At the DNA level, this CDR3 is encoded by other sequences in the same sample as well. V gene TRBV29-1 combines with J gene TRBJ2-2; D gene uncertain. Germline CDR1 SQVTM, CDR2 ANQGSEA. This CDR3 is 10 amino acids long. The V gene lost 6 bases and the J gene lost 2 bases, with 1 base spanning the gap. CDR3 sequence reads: CSVNTGELFF. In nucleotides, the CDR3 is TGCAGCGTAAACACCGGGGAGCTGTTTTTT.

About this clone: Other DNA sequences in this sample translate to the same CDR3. The DNA of the CDR3 is TGCAGCGTTCGGGGTGCTGGGGCCAACGTCCTGACTTTC. Protein product: CSVRGAGANVLTF. The V and J genes are TRBV29-1 and TRBJ2-6; D may be TRBD2 (5 bases). CDR3 length equals 13 residues. Trimming shortened V by 5 bases and J by 2 bases, and 7 bases separated the two germline ends. From germline, CDR1 is SQVTM and CDR2 ANQGSEA.

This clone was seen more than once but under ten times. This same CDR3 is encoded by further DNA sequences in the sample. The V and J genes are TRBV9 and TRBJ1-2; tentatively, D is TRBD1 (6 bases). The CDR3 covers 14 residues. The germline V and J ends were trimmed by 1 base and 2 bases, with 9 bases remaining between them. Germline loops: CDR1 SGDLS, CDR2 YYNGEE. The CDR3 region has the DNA TGTGCCAGCAGCGTAAGTCAGGGGAACTATGGCTACACCTTC. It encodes CASSVSQGNYGYTF. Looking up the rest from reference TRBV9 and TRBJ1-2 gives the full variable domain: DSGVTQTPKHLITATGQRVTLRCSPRSGDLSVYWYQQSLDQGLQFLIQYYNGEERAKGNILERFSAQQFPDLHSELNLSSLELGDSALYFCASSVSQGNYGYTFGSGTRLTVV.

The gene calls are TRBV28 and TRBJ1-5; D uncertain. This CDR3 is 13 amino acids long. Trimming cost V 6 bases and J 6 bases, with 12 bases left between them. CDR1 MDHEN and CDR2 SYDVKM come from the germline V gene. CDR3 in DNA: TGTGCCAGCAGCCCGGATCCAATTCAGCCCCAGCATTTT. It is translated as CASSPDPIQPQHF.

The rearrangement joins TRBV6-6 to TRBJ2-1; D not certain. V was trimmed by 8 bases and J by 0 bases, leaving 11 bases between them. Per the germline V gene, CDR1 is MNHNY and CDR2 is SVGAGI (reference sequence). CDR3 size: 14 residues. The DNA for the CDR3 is TGTGCCAGCCCCGCGCCAAGCTCCTACAATGAGCAGTTCTTC. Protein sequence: CASPAPSSYNEQFF.

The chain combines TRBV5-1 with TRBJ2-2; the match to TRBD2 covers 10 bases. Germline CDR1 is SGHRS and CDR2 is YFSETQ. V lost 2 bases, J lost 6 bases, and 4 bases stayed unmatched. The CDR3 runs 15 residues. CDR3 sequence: CASSFLAGESGELFF. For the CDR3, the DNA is TGCGCCAGCAGCTTTCTAGCGGGAGAGTCCGGGGAGCTGTTTTTT.

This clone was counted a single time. The CDR3 loop reads CASSSRQDLHEKLFF. The CDR3 region has the DNA TGTGCCAGCAGCTCGAGACAGGATCTCCATGAAAAACTGTTTTTT. This chain connects TRBV5-4 to TRBJ1-4, with a tentative D call TRBD1 (6 bases). V lost 3 bases to trimming and J lost 6 bases, with 15 bases between them. Germline V lookup: CDR1 SGHNT, CDR2 YYREEE (reference sequence). The CDR3 extends over 15 amino acids.

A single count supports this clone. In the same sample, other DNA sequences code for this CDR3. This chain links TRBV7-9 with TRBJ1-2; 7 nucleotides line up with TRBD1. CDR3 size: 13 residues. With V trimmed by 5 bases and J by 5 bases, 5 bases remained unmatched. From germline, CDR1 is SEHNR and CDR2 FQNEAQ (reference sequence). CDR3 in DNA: TGTGCCAGCAGCCCCCGGGACAGTTATGGCTACACCTTC. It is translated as CASSPRDSYGYTF.

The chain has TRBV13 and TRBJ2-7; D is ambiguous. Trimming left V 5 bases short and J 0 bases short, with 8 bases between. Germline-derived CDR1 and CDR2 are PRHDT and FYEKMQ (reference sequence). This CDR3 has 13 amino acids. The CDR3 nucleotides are TGTGCCAGCAGCCCCCCCCGCTCCTACGAGCAGTACTTC. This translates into CASSPPRSYEQYF.

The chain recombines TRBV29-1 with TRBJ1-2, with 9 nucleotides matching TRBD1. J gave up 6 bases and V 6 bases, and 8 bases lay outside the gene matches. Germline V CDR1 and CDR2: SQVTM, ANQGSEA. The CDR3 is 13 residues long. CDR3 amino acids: CSVGQGSFDGYTF. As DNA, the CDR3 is TGCAGCGTCGGACAGGGGTCGTTTGATGGCTACACCTTC.

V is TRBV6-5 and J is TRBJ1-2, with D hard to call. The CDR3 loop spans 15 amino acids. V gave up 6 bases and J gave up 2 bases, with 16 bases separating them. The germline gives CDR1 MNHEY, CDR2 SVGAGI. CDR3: CASSPSFTGNYGYTF. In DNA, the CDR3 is TGTGCCAGCAGCCCATCCTTCACCGGAAACTATGGCTACACCTTC.

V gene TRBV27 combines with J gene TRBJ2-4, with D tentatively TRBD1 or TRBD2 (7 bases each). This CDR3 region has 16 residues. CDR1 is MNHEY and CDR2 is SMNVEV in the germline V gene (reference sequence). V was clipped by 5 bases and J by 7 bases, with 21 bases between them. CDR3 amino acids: CASSEMTGLRGNIQYF. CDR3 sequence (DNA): TGTGCCAGCAGTGAGATGACAGGGTTGCGGGGGAACATTCAGTACTTC.

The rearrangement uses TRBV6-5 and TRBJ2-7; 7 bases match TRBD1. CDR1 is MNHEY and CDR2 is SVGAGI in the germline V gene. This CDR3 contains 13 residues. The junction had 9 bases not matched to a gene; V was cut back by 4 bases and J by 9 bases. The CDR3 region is CASSSGTVPRQYF. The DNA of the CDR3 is TGTGCCAGCAGTTCCGGGACAGTCCCGAGGCAGTACTTC.

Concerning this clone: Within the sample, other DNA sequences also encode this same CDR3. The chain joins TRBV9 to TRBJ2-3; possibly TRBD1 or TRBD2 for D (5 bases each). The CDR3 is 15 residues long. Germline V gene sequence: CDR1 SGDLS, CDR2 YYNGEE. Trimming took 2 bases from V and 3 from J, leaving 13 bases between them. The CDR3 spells CASSVAGAWTDTQYF. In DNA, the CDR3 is TGTGCCAGCAGCGTGGCCGGGGCTTGGACAGATACGCAGTATTTT.